What follows is one T cell receptor beta chain and its context. This sample was taken from a study of blood T cell repertoires in COVID-19. Study-level background: COVID-19 samples, acute and convalescent, were from the United States, Italy and Spain. PBMCs, B-cell-depleted T cells, or T cells were the source of the cDNA or gDNA that made up the material.

With 6 bases clipped from V and 6 bases from J, the junction kept 2 bases outside the gene matches. CDR1 and CDR2 from the germline V gene are LNHDA and SQIVND (reference sequence). The CDR3 is made up of 13 amino acids. Original data processing: Reference gene primer amplification yielded estimated nucleated cell counts. The protocol was immunoSEQ multiplex PCR, while the TCRdb copy is restricted to in-frame clones and leaves out a portion. That table supplies the V and J calls and clone size; D and trimming were determined from the DNA. The sample has about 67,000 clones, roughly four fifths seen once; the top ten hold over 40%.

The chain uses TRBV19 and TRBJ1-6; 7 bases line up with TRBD1. This clonotype was sampled from a human donor in a cohort sampled during active COVID-19. Sequencing was done on a sample of peripheral blood. Written as DNA, the CDR3 is TGTGCCAGTAGGACAGGGTTTAATTCACCCCTCCACTTT. It specifies CASRTGFNSPLHF.